This T cell receptor beta chain was retrieved from a study of shared clonotypes between healthy human individuals. About the study: The cohort had a couple of women and a few men, ages 18 to 49.

The CDR3 totals 13 residues. CDR1 and CDR2 (germline): SGDLS, YYNGEE. Trimming took off 4 bases at V and 6 bases at J, with 10 bases between the two ends. Note on this clone: Its antigen is unidentified.

Whole-study results and caveats: The small donor group covered limited genetic and exposure diversity. Sampling involved blood alone; tissue repertoires likely differ.

The method was immunoSEQ multiplex PCR; TCRdb's version includes in-frame clones alone and lacks a portion of them. The sample contains roughly 660,000 clones, around 90% of which appear only once. The sequence derives from a man younger than 35 in good health. Some clones in this sample may be carry-over from other donors' samples. This chain links TRBV9 with TRBJ2-2; D gene unclear. The sample taken for sequencing was memory CD8+ T cells from PBMCs. Subset denoted: CD45RO+ cells pooled with CCR7-negative TemRA cells. The CDR3 nucleotides read TGTGCCAGCAGCCGTGAGGTTTCCGGGGAGCTGTTTTTT. Its translation: CASSREVSGELFF.